The present T cell receptor beta chain was sequenced within a study of control samples from healthy donors and cancer patients (TCRdb year 2020). As for this clone: It lacks a known antigen. Base quality data are lacking; no much larger clone is found one base away.

Based on the germline V gene (reference sequence), the CDR1 and CDR2 sequences are LNHDA and SQIVND. V is trimmed back by 10 bases and J by 1 base, and the junction contains 12 bases that no gene match accounts for. The CDR3 spans 16 residues, from the cysteine through the phenylalanine. Here the CDR3 DNA is all that survives: 48 bases in frame from base 1. Library preparation was by the immunoSEQ multiplex PCR assay. TCRdb provides this immuneACCESS table in a form limited to in-frame rearrangements. Some clones are lacking; in checked studies, under half of them reflect an unresolved V gene, and why the rest are absent is not known. A total of fewer than 500,000 clones appear in this sample, 75% to 95% of them only once. 5% to 7% of the sample is taken by the ten largest.

Rearrangement joined TRBV19 to TRBJ2-3, and TRBD1 matches 9 of the central bases. The source is a man aged 40-50 years with head and neck cancer. The sequenced sample was PBMCs. CDR3 loop: CATSSRRDRGTDTQYF. The sequenced DNA: TGTGCCACCTCCTCCCGCCGGGACAGGGGCACAGATACGCAGTATTTT. The reference TRBV19 and TRBJ2-3 proteins fill in what lies around the CDR3, so the full variable domain reads DGGITQSPKYLFRKEGQNVTLSCEQNLNHDAMYWYRQDPGQGLRLIYYSQIVNDFQKGDIAEGYSVSREKKESFPLTVTSAQKNPTAFYLCATSSRRDRGTDTQYFGPGTRLTVL.